This TCR beta chain was sequenced for a study of blood T cell repertoires in COVID-19. Study as a whole: Donors in the United States, Italy and Spain gave samples during acute or convalescent COVID-19. PBMCs, B-cell-depleted T cells, or T cells were the source of the cDNA or gDNA that made up the material.

J gave up 0 bases and V 1 base, and 3 bases lay outside the gene matches. The CDR3 extends over 16 amino acids. Germline CDR1 is LGHNA and CDR2 is YSLEER. This table comes from immunoSEQ multiplex PCR, and its TCRdb copy is limited to in-frame clones, with some not included. This table has 100,000 to 150,000 clones, 79% appearing once. The sequence derives from a man aged 35-49 years with active or convalescent COVID-19. V usage is TRBV4-3 and J usage is TRBJ2-1; TRBD2 matches at 7 bases. Sequencing input: peripheral blood. The CDR3, as DNA: TGCGCCAGCAGCCAAGGGGGCGGGGGCTCCTACAATGAGCAGTTCTTC. Encoded protein: CASSQGGGGSYNEQFF.